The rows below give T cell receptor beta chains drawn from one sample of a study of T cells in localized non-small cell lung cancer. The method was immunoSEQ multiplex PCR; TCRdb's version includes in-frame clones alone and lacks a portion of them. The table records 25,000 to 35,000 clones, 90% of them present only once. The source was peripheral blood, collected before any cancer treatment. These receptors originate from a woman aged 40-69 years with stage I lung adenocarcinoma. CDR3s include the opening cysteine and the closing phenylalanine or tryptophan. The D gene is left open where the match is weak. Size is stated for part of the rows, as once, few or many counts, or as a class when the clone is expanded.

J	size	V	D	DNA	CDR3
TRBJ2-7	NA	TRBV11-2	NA	TGTGCCAGCAGCTTAGACTCGAGGGTAGGCCCCTACGAGCAGTACTTC	CASSLDSRVGPYEQYF
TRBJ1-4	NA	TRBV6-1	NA	TGTGCCAGCAGTGAACTCCGTTGGGGCAAAACCGGGGGTGAAAAACTGTTTTTT	CASSELRWGKTGGEKLFF
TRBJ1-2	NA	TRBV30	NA	TGTGCCTGGAGTCTAGGGGCAAATGGCTACACCTTC	CAWSLGANGYTF
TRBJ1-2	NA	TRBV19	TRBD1	TGTGCCAGTAGTAACGATCGGACAGGCCTTCCATATGGCTACACCTTC	CASSNDRTGLPYGYTF
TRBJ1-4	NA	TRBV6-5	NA	TGTGCCAGCAGTTATTTGGGGGCAACTAATGAAAAACTGTTTTTT	CASSYLGATNEKLFF
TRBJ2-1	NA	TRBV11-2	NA	TGTGCCAGCAGCTTAGATACGGCAGGGGCGTTCTTC	CASSLDTAGAFF
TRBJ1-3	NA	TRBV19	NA	TGTGCCAGTAGTCGCACAGAGAGCTCTGGAAACACCATATATTTT	CASSRTESSGNTIYF
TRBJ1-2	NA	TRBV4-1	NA	TGCGCCAGCAGCCAAGGGCCGCAGGCGCAAAGCTATGGCTACACCTTC	CASSQGPQAQSYGYTF
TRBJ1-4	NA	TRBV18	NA	TGTGCCAGCTCCCTTGGGCTTAATGAAAAACTGTTTTTT	CASSLGLNEKLFF
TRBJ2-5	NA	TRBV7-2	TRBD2	TGTGCCAGCAACCGAGGGAGGGAGGAGACCCAGTACTTC	CASNRGREETQYF
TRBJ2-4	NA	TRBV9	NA	TGTGCCAGCGGCGTCAGCGGGACAGAGAACATTCAGTACTTC	CASGVSGTENIQYF
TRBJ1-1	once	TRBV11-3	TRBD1	TGTGCCAGCAGCGACAGGGTTACTGAAGCTTTCTTT	CASSDRVTEAFF
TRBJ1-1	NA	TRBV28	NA	TGTGCCAGCAGCCAACCCCGGGGACAAGACCTAGAAGCTTTCTTT	CASSQPRGQDLEAFF
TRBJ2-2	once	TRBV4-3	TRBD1	TGCGCCAGCAGCCAGATAACAGGGGTCAACACCGGGGAGCTGTTTTTT	CASSQITGVNTGELFF
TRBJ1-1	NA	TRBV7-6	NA	TGTGCCAGCAGCTTAAACCCCTACGCTTTCTTT	CASSLNPYAFF
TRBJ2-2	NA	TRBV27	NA	TGTGCCAGCAGCAAACCGCCCATGAGCGGGGAGCTGTTTTTT	CASSKPPMSGELFF
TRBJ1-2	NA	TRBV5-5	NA	TGTGCCAGCAGCCTGGACACCTTCTATGGCTACACCTTC	CASSLDTFYGYTF
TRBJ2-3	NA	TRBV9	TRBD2	TGTGCCAGCAGCGTAATGAGCGGGAGAGTAATAGATACGCAGTATTTT	CASSVMSGRVIDTQYF
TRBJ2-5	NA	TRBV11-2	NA	TGTGCCAGCAGCCTGGGGACAGGCGGGGAGGGATTGACCCAGTACTTC	CASSLGTGGEGLTQYF
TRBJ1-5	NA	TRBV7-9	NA	TGTGCCAGCAGCCCGGGGACAAATCAGCCCCAGCATTTT	CASSPGTNQPQHF
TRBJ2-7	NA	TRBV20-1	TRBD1	TGCAGTGCTAGAAGCTCCGGGACAGGGGACTTC	CSARSSGTGDF
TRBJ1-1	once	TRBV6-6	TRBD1	TGTGCCAGCAGTGTAGGGACAGTGAACACTGAAGCTTTCTTT	CASSVGTVNTEAFF